This T cell receptor (beta chain) was sequenced for a study of blood T cell repertoires in COVID-19. Germline V gives CDR1 ENHRY, CDR2 SYGVKD. Trimming cost V 2 bases and J 7 bases; bases outside gene matches: 5. The CDR3 sequence is 15 residues long. The assay was immunoSEQ multiplex PCR, and TCRdb's table has in-frame clones only and misses some. This table has about 65,000 clones, 85% to 95% appearing once. This sequence was found in a man aged 65-85 years with active COVID-19. The rearrangement links TRBV10-3 to TRBJ2-1; 10 bases map to TRBD2. The sequencing sample was made of peripheral blood. CDR3 amino acids: CAISEALAGQNEQFF. In DNA form, the CDR3 reads TGTGCCATCAGTGAGGCACTAGCGGGGCAAAATGAGCAGTTCTTC.